These 9 T cell receptor beta chains originate from one sample sequenced in a study of OX40 agonist ivuxolimab in advanced cancers. Generated by immunoSEQ multiplex PCR, the TCRdb table keeps only in-frame clones and is missing some. This table has fewer than 80,000 clones, around 89% appearing once. The sequencing here drew on CD4+ or CD8+ T cells sorted from blood, taken in a trial of the OX40 agonist ivuxolimab. The receptors come from an adult with an advanced solid tumor such as melanoma, head and neck, liver or kidney cancer.

The chain joins TRBV5-1 to TRBJ2-2; 8 nucleotides match TRBD1. The V gene's germline CDR1 is SGHRS and CDR2 YFSETQ. V trimming: 0 bases; J trimming: 9 bases; junction bases outside the gene matches: 10. The CDR3 runs 16 residues. The DNA of the CDR3 is TGCGCCAGCAGCTTGGAGGGCGGACAGGGTGGCCGGGAGCTGTTTTTT. This gives the protein CASSLEGGQGGRELFF.

This chain connects TRBV7-3 to TRBJ2-3, with 9 bases aligning to TRBD1. The CDR3 length is 14 residues. V gave up 6 bases and J gave up 3 bases; unmatched junction bases: 4. Germline values: CDR1 SGHTA, CDR2 FQGTGA. CDR3 DNA sequence: TGTGCCAGCAGTCCGACAGGGGGGACAGATACGCAGTATTTT. Protein product: CASSPTGGTDTQYF.

V and J are TRBV5-1 and TRBJ2-6; D is perhaps TRBD1 (6 bases). This CDR3 has 13 residues. Germline CDR1 SGHRS, CDR2 YFSETQ. V was cut by 0 bases and J by 9 bases, with 7 bases left in between. CDR3 residues: CASSLGDNNVLTF. DNA for the CDR3: TGCGCCAGCAGCTTGGGGGACAACAACGTCCTGACTTTC.

This chain connects TRBV19 to TRBJ1-5; no clear D. This CDR3 has 12 residues. Germline lookup yields CDR1 LNHDA and CDR2 SQIVND (reference sequence). Trimming cost V 2 bases and J 6 bases, with 5 bases left between them. CDR3 DNA sequence: TGTGCCAGTAGTATAAGACCTCAGCCCCAGCATTTT. Translating gives CASSIRPQPQHF. Supplemented by reference TRBV19 and TRBJ1-5, the full variable domain reads DGGITQSPKYLFRKEGQNVTLSCEQNLNHDAMYWYRQDPGQGLRLIYYSQIVNDFQKGDIAEGYSVSREKKESFPLTVTSAQKNPTAFYLCASSIRPQPQHFGDGTRLSIL.

V gene TRBV2 combines with J gene TRBJ1-6; D gene unclear. The CDR3 length is 13 residues. Trimming took 1 base from V and 9 from J, leaving 7 bases between them. Germline values: CDR1 SNHLY, CDR2 FYNNEI. This chain's CDR3 is CASSEEGLSPLHF. The CDR3 DNA reads TGTGCCAGCAGTGAAGAAGGGCTTTCACCCCTCCACTTT.

The V call is TRBV6-6, the J call TRBJ1-2; TRBD1 aligns across 7 bases. J was trimmed by 4 bases and V by 6 bases; bases with no gene match: 8. This CDR3 has 14 residues. Germline V gene data show CDR1 as MNHNY and CDR2 as SVGAGI (reference sequence). CDR3 DNA: TGTGCCAGCAGCTCCGGACAGGAAACCTATGGCTACACCTTC. Translating gives CASSSGQETYGYTF.

The rearrangement uses TRBV12-2 and TRBJ1-2; the table's D call TRBD1 went unverified against the DNA. TRBV12-2 is a documented pseudogene. The CDR3 has 14 residues. The CDR3 spells CASRRQGRDYGYTF. In nucleotides, the CDR3 is TGTGCAAGTCGCCGACAGGGAAGGGACTATGGCTACACCTTC.

The chain is built from TRBV28 and TRBJ2-7; possible D gene TRBD1, 5 bases. This CDR3 spans 16 amino acids. V gave up 6 bases and J gave up 2 bases, with 20 bases separating them. Germline CDR1 and CDR2: MDHEN and SYDVKM. The CDR3 spells CASRSRQGVGTYEQYF. The CDR3 DNA reads as TGTGCCAGCAGGTCACGGCAGGGTGTAGGCACCTACGAGCAGTACTTC.

This clone was seen more than once but under ten times. This chain joins TRBV2 and TRBJ2-7; 14 bases are shared with TRBD2. Per the germline V gene, CDR1 is SNHLY and CDR2 is FYNNEI. V gave up 4 bases and J gave up 2 bases; unmatched junction bases: 4. The CDR3 has 16 residues. The CDR3 protein is CASSAGTSGGTYEQYF. CDR3 coding DNA: TGTGCCAGCAGTGCCGGGACTAGCGGGGGCACCTACGAGCAGTACTTC.